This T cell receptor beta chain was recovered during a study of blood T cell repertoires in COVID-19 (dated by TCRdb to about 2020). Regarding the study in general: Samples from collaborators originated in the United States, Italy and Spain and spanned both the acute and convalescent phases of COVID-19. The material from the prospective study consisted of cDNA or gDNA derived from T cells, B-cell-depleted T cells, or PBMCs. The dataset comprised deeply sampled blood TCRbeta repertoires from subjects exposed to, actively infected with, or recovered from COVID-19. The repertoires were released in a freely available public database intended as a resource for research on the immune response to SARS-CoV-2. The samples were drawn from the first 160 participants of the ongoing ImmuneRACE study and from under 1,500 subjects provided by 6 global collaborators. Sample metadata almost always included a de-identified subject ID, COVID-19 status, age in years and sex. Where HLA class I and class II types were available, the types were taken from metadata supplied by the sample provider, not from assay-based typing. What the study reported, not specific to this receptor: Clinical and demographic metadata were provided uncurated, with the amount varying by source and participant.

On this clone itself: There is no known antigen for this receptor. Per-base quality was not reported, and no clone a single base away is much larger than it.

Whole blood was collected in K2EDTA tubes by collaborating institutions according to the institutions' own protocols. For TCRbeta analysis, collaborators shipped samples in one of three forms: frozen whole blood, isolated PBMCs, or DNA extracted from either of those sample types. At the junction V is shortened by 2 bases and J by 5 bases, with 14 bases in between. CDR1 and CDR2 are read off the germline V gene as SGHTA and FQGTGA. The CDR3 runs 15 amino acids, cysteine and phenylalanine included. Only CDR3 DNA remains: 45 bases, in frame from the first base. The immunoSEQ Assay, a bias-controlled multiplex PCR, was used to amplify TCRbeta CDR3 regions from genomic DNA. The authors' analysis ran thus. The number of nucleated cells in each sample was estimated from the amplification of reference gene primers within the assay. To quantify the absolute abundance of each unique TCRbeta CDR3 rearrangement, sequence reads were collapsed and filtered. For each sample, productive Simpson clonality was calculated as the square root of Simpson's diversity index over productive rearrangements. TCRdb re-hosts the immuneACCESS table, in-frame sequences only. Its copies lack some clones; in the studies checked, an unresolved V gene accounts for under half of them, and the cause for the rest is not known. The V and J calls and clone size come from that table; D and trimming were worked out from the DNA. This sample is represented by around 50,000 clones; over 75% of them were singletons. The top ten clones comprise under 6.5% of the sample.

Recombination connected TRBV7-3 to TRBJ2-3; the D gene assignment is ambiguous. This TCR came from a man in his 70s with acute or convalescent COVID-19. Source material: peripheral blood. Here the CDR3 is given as CASSLAAPRGDTQYF. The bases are TGTGCCAGCAGCTTAGCAGCGCCCAGAGGAGATACGCAGTATTTT.